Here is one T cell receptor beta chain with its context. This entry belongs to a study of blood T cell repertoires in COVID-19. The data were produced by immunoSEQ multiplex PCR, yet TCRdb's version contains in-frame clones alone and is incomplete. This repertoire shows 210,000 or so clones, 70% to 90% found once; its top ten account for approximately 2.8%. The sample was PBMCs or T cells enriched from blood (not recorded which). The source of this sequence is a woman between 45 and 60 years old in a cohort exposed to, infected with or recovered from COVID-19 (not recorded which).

This CDR3 is CASSLATGVPPLHF. In DNA form, the CDR3 reads TGTGCCAGCAGCTTGGCCACAGGGGTACCACCCCTCCACTTT. The V gene is TRBV5-8, the J gene TRBJ1-6; 7 bases are a match to TRBD1. The CDR3 has 14 residues. In germline, CDR1 is SGHTS, CDR2 YDEGEE. V lost 0 bases, J lost 11 bases, and 5 bases stayed unmatched.